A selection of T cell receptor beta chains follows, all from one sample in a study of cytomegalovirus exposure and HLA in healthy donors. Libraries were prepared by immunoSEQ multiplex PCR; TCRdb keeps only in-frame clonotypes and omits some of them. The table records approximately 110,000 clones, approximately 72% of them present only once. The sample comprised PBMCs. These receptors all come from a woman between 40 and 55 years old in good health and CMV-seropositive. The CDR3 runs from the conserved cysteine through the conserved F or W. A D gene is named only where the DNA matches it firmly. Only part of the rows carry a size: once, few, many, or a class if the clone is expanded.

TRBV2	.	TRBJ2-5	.	TGTGCCAGCAGTGGGACTCCAGGGAGGGAGACCCAGTACTTC	CASSGTPGRETQYF
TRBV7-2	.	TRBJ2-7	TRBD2	TGTGCCAGCAGTTTAGTCGGACTAGCGGCGACTCCGTACTTC	CASSLVGLAATPYF
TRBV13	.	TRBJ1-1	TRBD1	TGTGCCAGCAGCTTGGACAGGGGGCGAGAAGCTTTCTTT	CASSLDRGREAFF
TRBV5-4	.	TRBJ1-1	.	TGTGCCAGCAGCCTCGAGGGAGCTAACACTGAAGCTTTCTTT	CASSLEGANTEAFF
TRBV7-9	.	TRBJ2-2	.	TGTGCCAGCAGCTTAGGGGACATAGGCACCGGGGAGCTGTTTTTT	CASSLGDIGTGELFF
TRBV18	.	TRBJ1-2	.	TGTGCCAGCTCATCCCCGCGCGGGGATGGCTACACCTTC	CASSSPRGDGYTF
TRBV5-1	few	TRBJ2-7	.	TGCGCCAGCAATAGGGGCAGTACGGACGAGCAGTACTTC	CASNRGSTDEQYF
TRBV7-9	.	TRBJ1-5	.	TGTGCCAGCAGCTCCATAGTCTCTAATCAGCCCCAGCATTTT	CASSSIVSNQPQHF
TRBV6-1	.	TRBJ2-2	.	TGTGCCAGCACTCGGGACTTGTACACCGGGGAGCTGTTTTTT	CASTRDLYTGELFF
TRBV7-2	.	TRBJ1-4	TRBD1	TGTGCCAGCAGCCTGGACAGGGTAGGGGAAAAACTGTTTTTT	CASSLDRVGEKLFF
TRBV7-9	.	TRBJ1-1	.	TGTGCCAGCAGCCCCGACAGGCCCACTGAAGCTTTCTTT	CASSPDRPTEAFF
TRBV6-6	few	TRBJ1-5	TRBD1	TGTGCCAGCAGGTGGGGGACAGGGGGCGGCAATCAGCCCCAGCATTTT	CASRWGTGGGNQPQHF
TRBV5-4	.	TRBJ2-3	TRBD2	TGTGCCAGCAGCTTGGGGCTAGCGGGGGGGCAAGATACGCAGTATTTT	CASSLGLAGGQDTQYF
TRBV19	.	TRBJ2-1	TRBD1	TGTGCCAGTAAGGGCGACAGGGCATACAATGAGCAGTTCTTC	CASKGDRAYNEQFF
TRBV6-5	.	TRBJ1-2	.	TGTGCCAGCAGTTACTCGCCAGATTCTACTAGTGGCTACACCTTC	CASSYSPDSTSGYTF
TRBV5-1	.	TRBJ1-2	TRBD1	TGCGCCAGCAGCCAAGGACAGGCGGACTATGGCTACACCTTC	CASSQGQADYGYTF
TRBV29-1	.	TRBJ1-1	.	TGCAGCGTTGAAAGGCAGGAGAACACTGAAGCTTTCTTT	CSVERQENTEAFF